One TCR beta chain is described in this entry. Its antigen is undetermined. 60 Vbeta and 13 Jbeta primers were used in PCR. Repertoires were generated with immunoSEQ multiplex PCR, while TCRdb's copy carries only in-frame clones and drops some. Of over 100,000 clones in the sample, about 61% are singletons; the top ten hold about 2.2%. V was pared by 3 bases and J by 2 bases, with 11 bases between. Per the germline V gene, CDR1 is MNHNS and CDR2 is SASEGT. The CDR3 consists of 16 residues. The entry originates in a study of cytomegalovirus exposure and HLA in healthy donors. Background on the study: Earlier work reported some 110 million unique TCR beta sequences from 180 million or so T cells. General study results and limits: TCR beta V- and J-gene trimming was later associated with a missense DCLRE1C variant.

Source material: PBMCs. The TCR was taken from a woman in her twenties or thirties in good health and CMV-seronegative. The chain recombines TRBV6-1 with TRBJ1-6; unclear D gene. CDR3: CASSDGERTYNSPLHF. CDR3 nucleotide sequence: TGTGCCAGCAGTGATGGGGAGCGCACCTATAATTCACCCCTCCACTTT.